This passage covers 30 T cell receptor beta chains from one sample sequenced in a study of control samples from healthy donors and cancer patients. Some clones are missing from TCRdb's copy, which holds only in-frame ones; the method was immunoSEQ multiplex PCR. The data contain 70,000 to 85,000 clones, roughly 88% of them singletons. The sample consisted of PBMCs. Receptors originate from a man aged 55 to 70 with head and neck cancer.

J is TRBJ2-3 and V is TRBV6-1; a possible D gene is TRBD2 (5 bases). Trimming pared 3 bases from V and 4 bases from J, leaving 11 bases between. The germline V gene encodes CDR1 MNHNS and CDR2 SASEGT. The CDR3 has 14 amino acids. In DNA form, the CDR3 reads TGTGCCAGCAGTGACCCGGACTGGGCAGATACGCAGTATTTT. As protein: CASSDPDWADTQYF.

The chain is built from TRBV10-3 and TRBJ2-7; TRBD2 matches at 7 bases. The length of the CDR3 is 15 residues. The V and J ends lost 10 bases and 0 bases, in that order; junction bases with no gene match: 12. Germline lookup yields CDR1 ENHRY and CDR2 SYGVKD. As DNA, the CDR3 is TGTGCCACCATTCCGGGACTATCGGACTCCTACGAGCAGTACTTC. Translated: CATIPGLSDSYEQYF.

The gene calls are TRBV5-1 and TRBJ2-1; 8 bases agree with TRBD1. Germline V gene lookup returns CDR1 SGHRS and CDR2 YFSETQ. V shed 0 bases, J shed 9 bases, and the junction held 11 bases outside the gene matches. This CDR3 spans 16 amino acids. DNA for the CDR3: TGCGCCAGCAGCTTGGACGACAGGGGTCGAGGGGGTGAGCAGTTCTTC. Translating it yields CASSLDDRGRGGEQFF.

The chain links TRBV19 to TRBJ1-2; D not certain. Trimming left V 1 base short and J 2 bases short, with 5 bases between. The germline gives CDR1 LNHDA, CDR2 SQIVND (reference sequence). The CDR3 extends over 13 amino acids. The CDR3 reads CASSIAGNYGYTF. Here the CDR3 DNA reads TGTGCCAGTAGTATAGCGGGGAACTATGGCTACACCTTC.

This chain links TRBV6-5 with TRBJ2-7; tentative D call: TRBD2 (6 bases). Trimming cost V 4 bases and J 7 bases, with 14 bases left between them. CDR3 length: 13 amino acids. Germline values: CDR1 MNHEY, CDR2 SVGAGI. The CDR3 DNA sequence: TGTGCCAGCAGTTCCCCGGGAGTGGGAGAGCAGTACTTC. It translates to CASSSPGVGEQYF.

The chain joins TRBV7-9 to TRBJ2-1; a weak D match, TRBD2 (6 bases). Germline CDR1 is SEHNR and CDR2 is FQNEAQ (reference sequence). V was pared by 1 base and J by 5 bases, with 12 bases between. The CDR3 contains 15 residues. DNA for the CDR3: TGTGCCAGCAGCTTAGTGGCGGGAACCGACAATGAGCAGTTCTTC. Its translation is CASSLVAGTDNEQFF.

This rearrangement joins TRBV7-9 to TRBJ2-3; 9 bases are shared with TRBD1. The length of the CDR3 is 16 residues. J was trimmed by 4 bases and V by 3 bases; bases with no gene match: 8. The germline gives CDR1 SEHNR, CDR2 FQNEAQ (reference sequence). This chain's CDR3 is CASSLGGTGRPDTQYF. The CDR3 DNA follows: TGTGCCAGCAGCTTGGGTGGGACAGGGCGTCCAGATACGCAGTATTTT.

The rearrangement links TRBV28 to TRBJ2-7, with TRBD2 matching over 7 bases. V was clipped by 0 bases and J by 1 base; unmatched bases: 12. The CDR3 has 18 residues. Germline V gives CDR1 MDHEN, CDR2 SYDVKM. The CDR3 loop reads CASSLWGRKRGPSYEQYF. CDR3 coding DNA: TGTGCCAGCAGTTTATGGGGACGGAAGCGGGGACCTTCCTACGAGCAGTACTTC.

This clone has only one observation. The V and J genes are TRBV19 and TRBJ2-1; 14 nucleotides align to TRBD2. The CDR3 runs to 18 residues. Trimming cost V 6 bases and J 8 bases; bases outside gene matches: 15. Germline V CDR1 and CDR2: LNHDA, SQIVND (reference sequence). The CDR3, as DNA: TGTGCCAGTAGCCCGACTAGCGGGAGGGCCGGTTCTTTATATGAGCAGTTCTTC. This sequence encodes CASSPTSGRAGSLYEQFF.

CDR3 region: CASSQRMGTATTTNEKLFF. DNA for the CDR3: TGCGCCAGCAGCCAAAGAATGGGGACAGCGACTACAACTAATGAAAAACTGTTTTTT. V and J are TRBV4-1 and TRBJ1-4, with TRBD1 matching 7 bases. V lost 2 bases, J lost 0 bases, and 12 bases stayed unmatched. In germline, CDR1 is MGHRA, CDR2 YSYEKL. The CDR3 totals 19 residues.

The chain has TRBV11-2 and TRBJ2-7, with D uncertain. The CDR3 totals 16 residues. Trimming removed 6 bases from V and 0 bases from J, with 18 bases in between. CDR1 SGHAT and CDR2 FQNNGV come from the germline V gene. CDR3 DNA: TGTGCCAGCAGGCCGTTAGGGCAGGCTGGCTCCTACGAGCAGTACTTC. Encoded protein: CASRPLGQAGSYEQYF.

This clone is a singleton in its sample. V and J are TRBV29-1 and TRBJ1-1, with D maybe TRBD1 (5 bases). CDR3 length: 13 amino acids. Germline loops: CDR1 SQVTM, CDR2 ANQGSEA. V lost 8 bases and J 8 bases, leaving 21 bases between the germline ends. The CDR3: CSLTVGERGEAFF. CDR3 DNA: TGCAGCTTAACAGTGGGGGAGAGGGGAGAAGCTTTCTTT.

The chain uses TRBV24-1 and TRBJ2-3; D not resolved. The germline CDR1 and CDR2 sequences are KGHDR and SFDVKD. The V gene lost 4 bases and the J gene lost 7 bases, with 14 bases spanning the gap. This CDR3 has 14 amino acids. CDR3 nucleotides: TGTGCCACCAGTGACCCAAAAAACGGCAATACGCAGTATTTT. The encoded protein is CATSDPKNGNTQYF.

The chain links TRBV29-1 to TRBJ2-1; 12 nucleotides agree with TRBD2. Germline values: CDR1 SQVTM, CDR2 ANQGSEA. J gave up 4 bases and V 7 bases, and 5 bases lay outside the gene matches. The CDR3 contains 14 residues. As DNA, the CDR3 is TGCAGCGCCCGGACTAGCGGGACTTACAATGAGCAGTTCTTC. This gives the protein CSARTSGTYNEQFF.

This chain links TRBV3-1 (or the pseudogene TRBV3-2) with TRBJ2-2, with TRBD2 matching over 9 bases. The CDR3 consists of 15 residues. V dropped 4 bases and J dropped 6; count of bases not matched to a gene: 6. Germline-derived CDR1 and CDR2 are LGHDT and YNNKEL (reference sequence). The CDR3 loop is CASSPRTSVAGELFF. CDR3 bases: TGTGCCAGCAGCCCTCGGACTAGCGTCGCCGGGGAGCTGTTTTTT.

In its sample, this clone was seen a few times. The rearrangement joins TRBV18 to TRBJ2-7; tentative D call: TRBD1 (5 bases). This CDR3 is 19 amino acids long. Germline CDR1 KGHSH, CDR2 LQKENI. Trimming removed 1 base from V and 3 bases from J, with 25 bases in between. CDR3 protein: CASSPLSLQGATSSYEQYF. The CDR3 DNA sequence: TGTGCCAGCTCACCACTGTCTCTCCAGGGCGCGACTTCGAGCTACGAGCAGTACTTC.

In its sample, this clone was seen once. The chain joins TRBV19 to TRBJ1-4; 7 nucleotides agree with TRBD1. V was clipped by 9 bases and J by 3 bases; unmatched bases: 10. The CDR3 is 15 residues long. Germline values: CDR1 LNHDA, CDR2 SQIVND (reference sequence). This chain's CDR3 is CASGEYRGANEKLFF. CDR3 DNA: TGTGCCAGCGGGGAGTACAGGGGAGCTAATGAAAAACTGTTTTTT.

This clone was seen only once. The V call is TRBV5-1, the J call TRBJ2-3; D uncertain. Germline CDR1 and CDR2: SGHRS and YFSETQ. The V end was cut by 4 bases, the J end by 1 base, with 13 bases between. CDR3 length: 15 amino acids. The chain's CDR3 is CASSPDHGGTDTQYF. CDR3 coding DNA: TGCGCCAGCAGCCCGGACCATGGGGGCACAGATACGCAGTATTTT.

This chain uses TRBV3-1 (or the pseudogene TRBV3-2) with TRBJ2-5, with TRBD2 identical over 7 bases. With 1 base clipped from V and 3 bases from J, the junction kept 14 bases outside the gene matches. This CDR3 is built from 18 residues. Per germline, CDR1 LGHDT and CDR2 YNNKEL (reference sequence). The CDR3 DNA sequence: TGTGCCAGCAGCCAAGTGCGGGCCCAGCGGGAATATAAAGAGACCCAGTACTTC. It codes for CASSQVRAQREYKETQYF.

This clone was recorded only once. This chain links TRBV5-8 with TRBJ1-5; D remains ambiguous. The germline V gene has CDR1 SGHTS and CDR2 YDEGEE. V lost 2 bases to trimming and J lost 3 bases, with 9 bases between them. The CDR3 extends over 14 amino acids. The CDR3 spells CASSLGRNNQPQHF. The CDR3 coding sequence is TGTGCCAGCAGCTTAGGCAGAAACAATCAGCCCCAGCATTTT.

The rearrangement joins TRBV11-2 to TRBJ1-1, with D possibly matching TRBD1 (5 bases). The CDR3 totals 14 residues. The germline V gene encodes CDR1 SGHAT and CDR2 FQNNGV. V shed 0 bases and J shed 4 bases, with 9 bases lying between them. The CDR3 here is CASSLEGQGTEAFF. The CDR3 nucleotides are TGTGCCAGCAGCTTAGAGGGGCAAGGCACTGAAGCTTTCTTT.

The CDR3 protein is CASSFRTENTEAFF. The CDR3, as DNA: TGCGCCAGCAGCTTCCGGACAGAGAACACTGAAGCTTTCTTT. J is TRBJ1-1 and V is TRBV5-1; a possible D gene is TRBD1 (6 bases). The V and J ends lost 2 bases and 1 base respectively, with 9 bases between them. Germline assignment: CDR1 SGHRS and CDR2 YFSETQ. This CDR3 has 14 residues.

This clone was counted a single time. The chain links TRBV28 to TRBJ2-5; either TRBD1 or TRBD2 may supply D (5 bases each). Germline assignment: CDR1 MDHEN and CDR2 SYDVKM. This CDR3 is 16 amino acids long. With 5 bases removed from V and 5 bases from J, the gap between germline ends came to 21 bases. The CDR3 DNA follows: TGTGCCAGCAGTCCGTCCGGGACCGCTTCGGGGGAGACCCAGTACTTC. Translating gives CASSPSGTASGETQYF.

The chain is built from TRBV4-2 and TRBJ1-3; no definite D call. CDR3 length: 15 amino acids. Germline V gene sequence: CDR1 LGHNA, CDR2 YNFKEQ. With 0 bases removed from V and 1 base from J, the gap between germline ends came to 7 bases. CDR3 bases: TGTGCCAGCAGCCAAGAACGTGAATCTGGAAACACCATATATTTT. This translates into CASSQERESGNTIYF.

The chain links TRBV19 to TRBJ2-3; D gene unclear. This CDR3 region has 12 residues. V lost 1 base to trimming and J lost 3 bases, with 2 bases between them. The germline gives CDR1 LNHDA, CDR2 SQIVND (reference sequence). CDR3 residues: CASSIGTDTQYF. The CDR3, as DNA: TGTGCCAGTAGTATAGGGACAGATACGCAGTATTTT.

The CDR3 loop is CASSYPLSTGGTEAFF. The CDR3 nucleotides read TGTGCCAGCAGTTACCCCCTCTCGACAGGGGGCACTGAAGCTTTCTTT. This chain uses TRBV6-6 with TRBJ1-1; 9 bases line up with TRBD1. Germline V gene lookup returns CDR1 MNHNY and CDR2 SVGAGI (reference sequence). V was pared by 2 bases and J by 4 bases, with 8 bases of the junction left unmatched. The CDR3 sequence is 16 residues long.

The chain is built from TRBV11-2 and TRBJ1-4; D possibly corresponds to TRBD1 (6 bases). The CDR3 length is 15 residues. V was clipped by 1 base and J by 6 bases, with 12 bases between them. From germline, CDR1 is SGHAT and CDR2 FQNNGV. The CDR3 DNA sequence: TGTGCCAGCAGCTTAGGCGGGGGCGGTCATGAAAAACTGTTTTTT. This encodes CASSLGGGGHEKLFF.

This clone was seen a single time. The CDR3 region is CASSIPPGGFYGYTF. CDR3 DNA sequence: TGTGCCAGTAGTATCCCCCCGGGGGGGTTCTATGGCTACACCTTC. The rearrangement joins TRBV19 to TRBJ1-2; D might be TRBD1 (5 bases). The CDR3 runs to 15 residues. The V and J ends lost 3 bases and 4 bases respectively, with 15 bases between them. Per the germline V gene, CDR1 is LNHDA and CDR2 is SQIVND (reference sequence).

The table lists this clone with a count of one. CDR3 loop: CASSPPSASGELFF. CDR3 DNA sequence: TGTGCCAGCTCACCACCGTCAGCATCCGGGGAGCTGTTTTTT. The chain combines TRBV18 with TRBJ2-2; no clear D. Trimming took off 0 bases at V and 6 bases at J, with 8 bases between the two ends. Germline V gene sequence: CDR1 KGHSH, CDR2 LQKENI. The CDR3 runs 14 residues.

The chain couples TRBV18 to TRBJ1-1; 7 nucleotides agree with TRBD1. The germline CDR1 and CDR2 sequences are KGHSH and LQKENI. The CDR3 has 14 residues. J gave up 3 bases and V 3 bases, and 4 bases lay outside the gene matches. CDR3 DNA sequence: TGTGCCAGCTCACCCGGACAGGCCGACACTGAAGCTTTCTTT. As protein: CASSPGQADTEAFF.